At least ten counts were recorded for the clone carrying this TCR beta chain. Its antigen is unknown. The data stem from a study of T-cell reconstitution after alpha-beta-depleted transplantation in children. Whole-study results and caveats: One year after transplant, T-cell counts and diversity came mostly from newly produced T cells. Alpha-beta T cells present about two months after transplant were reported to originate from several hundred expanded graft clones.

Unique molecular identifiers were used to barcode this TCRbeta library. Each CDR3 protein gets one entry after TCRdb re-called the PCR reads with MiXCR. The repertoire holds around 29,000 distinct CDR3 sequences, with roughly 6.3% as singletons. This CDR3 is built from 14 residues. Germline-derived CDR1 and CDR2 are GTSNPN and SVGIG (reference sequence). Trimming stripped 2 bases from V and 7 bases from J, with 15 bases between. This sequence originates from a male patient aged 10 to 17 who had a stem cell transplant for acute myeloid leukemia, so the T cells may come from the graft donor. The genes are TRBV30 and TRBJ1-3; D is undetermined. Material: PBMCs, mostly from graft donor cells, obtained 180 days after TCRalphabeta/CD19-depleted stem cell transplant. The CDR3 sequence is CAWSMAAIGNTIYF. Written as DNA, the CDR3 is TGTGCCTGGAGTATGGCGGCAATTGGCAACACCATATATTTT.